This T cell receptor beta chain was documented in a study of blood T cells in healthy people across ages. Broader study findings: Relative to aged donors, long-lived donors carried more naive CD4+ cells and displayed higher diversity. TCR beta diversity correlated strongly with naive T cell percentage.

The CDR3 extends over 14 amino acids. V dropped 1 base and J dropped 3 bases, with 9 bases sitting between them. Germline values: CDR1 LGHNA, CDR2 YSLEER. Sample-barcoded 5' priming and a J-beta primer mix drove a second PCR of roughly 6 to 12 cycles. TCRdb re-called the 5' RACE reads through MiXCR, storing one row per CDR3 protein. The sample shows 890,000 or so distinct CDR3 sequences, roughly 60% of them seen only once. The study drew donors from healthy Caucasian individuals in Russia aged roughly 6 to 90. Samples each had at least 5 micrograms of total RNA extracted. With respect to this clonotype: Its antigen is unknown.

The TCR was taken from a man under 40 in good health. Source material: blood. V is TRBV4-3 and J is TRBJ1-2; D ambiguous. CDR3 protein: CASSQVIFHYGYTF. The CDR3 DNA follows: TGCGCCAGCAGCCAAGTAATCTTTCACTATGGCTACACCTTC.